These 28 T cell receptor beta chains originate from one sample sequenced in a study of blood T cell repertoires in COVID-19. Profiling relied on immunoSEQ multiplex PCR, and the TCRdb table lists in-frame clones only, not all of them. The repertoire holds fewer than 150,000 clones, more than 65% seen once, with about 1.6% in the top ten. The source material was peripheral blood. These receptors were taken from a middle-aged man with acute or convalescent COVID-19.

The chain is built from TRBV7-6 and TRBJ2-7; TRBD1 aligns across 10 bases. This CDR3 region has 16 residues. V shed 3 bases, J shed 7 bases, and the junction held 12 bases outside the gene matches. From germline, CDR1 is SGHVS and CDR2 FNYEAQ. The CDR3 nucleotides read TGTGCCAGCAGCTTGGAGGGACAGGGGATCGGTGGAGAGCAGTACGTC. It encodes CASSLEGQGIGGEQYV.

The J gene is TRBJ2-7, the V gene TRBV5-1; TRBD1 is a possible D gene (6 bases). V gave up 0 bases and J gave up 0 bases, with 10 bases separating them. CDR1 is SGHRS, CDR2 YFSETQ, per germline. The CDR3 length is 15 residues. CDR3 sequence: CASSLAPGDSYEQYF. DNA of the CDR3: TGCGCCAGCAGCTTGGCCCCAGGGGACTCCTACGAGCAGTACTTC.

The chain recombines TRBV5-4 with TRBJ2-2; 13 bases align to TRBD2. V gave up 9 bases and J gave up 7 bases; unmatched junction bases: 9. This CDR3 comprises 15 residues. Germline CDR1 is SGHNT and CDR2 is YYREEE (reference sequence). The DNA of the CDR3 is TGTGCCACCAAACTAGCGGGGGGGCGCGGCGGGGAGCTGTTTTTT. Protein product: CATKLAGGRGGELFF.

The V gene is TRBV4-1, the J gene TRBJ2-2, with 13 bases aligning to TRBD2. This CDR3 spans 16 amino acids. CDR1 is MGHRA, CDR2 YSYEKL, per germline. V trimming: 4 bases; J trimming: 5 bases; junction bases outside the gene matches: 4. Here the CDR3 reads CASSRGLAGRTGELFF. DNA for the CDR3: TGCGCCAGCAGCCGGGGACTAGCGGGGAGGACCGGGGAGCTGTTTTTT.

The rearrangement links TRBV7-2 to TRBJ2-7; 7 bases agree with TRBD2. The germline CDR1 and CDR2 sequences are SGHTA and FQGNSA. J gave up 1 base and V 4 bases, and 7 bases lay outside the gene matches. The CDR3 extends over 15 amino acids. CDR3 sequence (DNA): TGTGCCAGCAGCTCTCAAGGGACTAATTCCTACGAGCAGTACGTC. It encodes CASSSQGTNSYEQYV.

The chain has TRBV5-1 and TRBJ1-6; tentative D call: TRBD1 (5 bases). Germline V gene data show CDR1 as SGHRS and CDR2 as YFSETQ. The CDR3 runs 14 residues. V was cut by 4 bases and J by 5 bases, with 10 bases left in between. In nucleotides, the CDR3 is TGCGCCAGCAGCCGGGGGGAGAATAATTCACCCCTCCACTTT. Its protein is CASSRGENNSPLHF.

This chain connects TRBV6-5 to TRBJ1-4; 7 nucleotides agree with TRBD1. The CDR3 consists of 14 residues. The junction had 5 bases not matched to a gene; V was cut back by 6 bases and J by 4 bases. Germline loops: CDR1 MNHEY, CDR2 SVGAGI. The CDR3 coding sequence is TGTGCCAGCAGCTTCAGACAGGGTAATGAAAAACTGTTTTTT. As protein: CASSFRQGNEKLFF.

The chain carries TRBV19 and TRBJ1-2; 7 bases agree with TRBD1. This CDR3 spans 11 amino acids. Trimming at V came to 9 bases and at J to 5 bases, leaving 3 bases not matched to a gene. Looked up from germline, CDR1 is LNHDA and CDR2 is SQIVND (reference sequence). As DNA, the CDR3 is TGTGCCAGCAAACAGGGGTATGGCTACACCTTC. Its translation is CASKQGYGYTF. Full variable domain (remainder filled in from reference TRBV19 and TRBJ1-2): DGGITQSPKYLFRKEGQNVTLSCEQNLNHDAMYWYRQDPGQGLRLIYYSQIVNDFQKGDIAEGYSVSREKKESFPLTVTSAQKNPTAFYLCASKQGYGYTFGSGTRLTVV.

The rearrangement links TRBV6-5 to TRBJ1-5; tentatively, D is TRBD1 (5 bases). CDR1 is MNHEY, CDR2 SVGAGI, per germline. There are 15 residues in the CDR3. With 5 bases removed from V and 1 base from J, the gap between germline ends came to 12 bases. The CDR3 sequence: CASSRGRGSNQPQHF. The CDR3 DNA is TGTGCCAGCAGTCGAGGTCGGGGGAGCAATCAGCCCCAGCATTTT.

This clone occurred a few times. The rearrangement joins TRBV7-8 to TRBJ2-3; D is perhaps TRBD1 (6 bases). The germline V gene has CDR1 SGHVS and CDR2 FQNEAQ. The V gene lost 7 bases and the J gene lost 0 bases, with 14 bases spanning the gap. This CDR3 region has 15 residues. The CDR3 DNA is TGTGCCAGCACCCCGGTGGGGGCTAGCACAGATACGCAGTATTTT. Its protein is CASTPVGASTDTQYF.

V usage is TRBV28 and J usage is TRBJ2-1; 16 nucleotides line up with TRBD2. J lost 4 bases, V lost 7 bases, and 7 bases had no gene match. The CDR3 has 17 residues. The germline gives CDR1 MDHEN, CDR2 SYDVKM. The CDR3 coding sequence is TGTGCCAGCACCGCCGGGACTAGCGGGGGGGCGTACAATGAGCAGTTCTTC. Protein: CASTAGTSGGAYNEQFF.

V is TRBV9 and J is TRBJ1-2; tentatively, D is TRBD1 (5 bases). V lost 0 bases and J 2 bases, leaving 11 bases between the germline ends. This CDR3 spans 15 amino acids. Per germline, CDR1 SGDLS and CDR2 YYNGEE. The DNA of the CDR3 is TGTGCCAGCAGCGTAGATGCGGGGGGAAACTATGGCTACACCTTC. Protein product: CASSVDAGGNYGYTF. The variable domain in full, with the rest retrieved from reference TRBV9 and TRBJ1-2, is DSGVTQTPKHLITATGQRVTLRCSPRSGDLSVYWYQQSLDQGLQFLIQYYNGEERAKGNILERFSAQQFPDLHSELNLSSLELGDSALYFCASSVDAGGNYGYTFGSGTRLTVV.

The rearrangement uses TRBV4-1 and TRBJ1-2; perhaps TRBD1 as D (6 bases). V was clipped by 1 base and J by 7 bases, with 13 bases between them. The CDR3 is 14 residues long. Germline CDR1 is MGHRA and CDR2 is YSYEKL. The CDR3 DNA reads TGCGCCAGCAGCCAAGTGAGGGGGACGTCTGGCTACACCTTC. Encoded protein: CASSQVRGTSGYTF.

The CDR3 protein is CASSSRRTGNRETEAFF. DNA for the CDR3: TGTGCCAGCAGTTCTCGACGAACAGGGAATAGAGAAACTGAAGCTTTCTTT. V usage is TRBV27 and J usage is TRBJ1-1, with D possibly being TRBD1 (6 bases). Germline CDR1 MNHEY, CDR2 SMNVEV (reference sequence). The CDR3 consists of 17 residues. Trimming stripped 4 bases from V and 5 bases from J, with 23 bases between.

The gene calls are TRBV30 and TRBJ1-4; 8 nucleotides align to TRBD1. Germline loops: CDR1 GTSNPN, CDR2 SVGIG (reference sequence). With V trimmed by 2 bases and J by 8 bases, 7 bases remained unmatched. CDR3 length: 14 residues. The CDR3 spells CAWSRTGSGEKLFF. CDR3 DNA: TGTGCCTGGAGTCGGACAGGGTCTGGAGAAAAACTGTTTTTT. The variable domain in full, completed from reference TRBV30 and TRBJ1-4, reads SQTIHQWPATLVQPVGSPLSLECTVEGTSNPNLYWYRQAAGRGLQLLFYSVGIGQISSEVPQNLSASRPQDRQFILSSKKLLLSDSGFYLCAWSRTGSGEKLFFGSGTQLSVL.

The chain has TRBV6-1 and TRBJ2-5; 11 bases are a match to TRBD2. The CDR3 is made up of 15 amino acids. V trimming: 3 bases; J trimming: 3 bases; junction bases outside the gene matches: 3. Germline V gene data show CDR1 as MNHNS and CDR2 as SASEGT. CDR3 nucleotide sequence: TGTGCCAGCAGTGAGGCTAGCGGGGGGAAAGAGACCCAGTACTTC. Translating it yields CASSEASGGKETQYF.

The rearrangement links TRBV30 to TRBJ2-6; TRBD1 matches 9 bases. The CDR3 has 19 amino acids. Trimming took 0 bases from V and 1 from J; bases not matched to a gene: 10. Per germline, CDR1 GTSNPN and CDR2 SVGIG (reference sequence). The CDR3 region has the DNA TGTGCCTGGAGTGTAGGTTACGGACAGGGGTGGTCTGGGGCCAACGTCCTGACTTTC. It specifies CAWSVGYGQGWSGANVLTF.

The chain has TRBV5-1 and TRBJ1-1; 9 nucleotides agree with TRBD1. Germline lookup yields CDR1 SGHRS and CDR2 YFSETQ. CDR3 length: 16 amino acids. The V segment lost 2 bases and the J segment 4 bases; nucleotides outside the gene matches: 9. DNA of the CDR3: TGCGCCAGCAGCTTAGCTTCGGGGACAGGGTTCACTGAAGCTTTCTTT. Its translation is CASSLASGTGFTEAFF.

This chain uses TRBV5-8 with TRBJ2-2, with unresolved D. CDR3 length equals 15 residues. V lost 0 bases and J lost 2, with 8 bases in between. In germline, CDR1 is SGHTS, CDR2 YDEGEE. As DNA, the CDR3 is TGTGCCAGCAGCTTGGTTGGCAGTAACACCGGGGAGCTGTTTTTT. This translates into CASSLVGSNTGELFF. The whole variable domain, filled in from reference TRBV5-8 and TRBJ2-2, reads EAGVTQSPTHLIKTRGQQATLRCSPISGHTSVYWYQQALGLGLQFLLWYDEGEERNRGNFPPRFSGRQFPNYSSELNVNALELEDSALYLCASSLVGSNTGELFFGEGSRLTVL.

V gene TRBV19 combines with J gene TRBJ1-1; D may be TRBD1 (5 bases). Germline lookup yields CDR1 LNHDA and CDR2 SQIVND (reference sequence). This CDR3 is 15 amino acids long. V was cut by 9 bases and J by 8 bases, with 25 bases left in between. CDR3 loop: CASQAGRAGTLEAFF. The CDR3 bases are TGTGCCAGCCAGGCAGGTCGGGCAGGGACTTTAGAAGCTTTCTTT.

The rearrangement uses TRBV5-4 and TRBJ1-2; D might be TRBD1 (5 bases). The germline CDR1 and CDR2 sequences are SGHNT and YYREEE (reference sequence). Trimming took off 1 base at V and 3 bases at J, with 13 bases between the two ends. CDR3 length: 15 residues. This CDR3 reads CASSLSVTGDYGYTF. For the CDR3, the DNA is TGTGCCAGCAGCTTGTCCGTTACAGGAGACTATGGCTACACCTTC.

The chain joins TRBV2 to TRBJ1-5; tentative D call: TRBD1 (5 bases). CDR3 length: 14 amino acids. Germline V CDR1 and CDR2: SNHLY, FYNNEI. Trimming removed 2 bases at V and 4 bases at J, with 9 bases between. CDR3 residues: CASSERRVNQPQHF. CDR3 coding DNA: TGTGCCAGCAGTGAACGCAGGGTAAATCAGCCCCAGCATTTT.

In its sample, this clone was seen once. The rearrangement uses TRBV5-1 and TRBJ2-1, with 7 bases lining up with TRBD2. V gave up 1 base and J gave up 0 bases; unmatched junction bases: 4. CDR1 is SGHRS and CDR2 is YFSETQ in the germline V gene. There are 16 residues in the CDR3. The CDR3 DNA reads TGCGCCAGCAGCTTGATGCCGGGGGGCTCCTACAATGAGCAGTTCTTC. Its translation is CASSLMPGGSYNEQFF.

The rearrangement uses TRBV4-2 and TRBJ1-5; possible D gene TRBD1, 6 bases. Per germline, CDR1 LGHNA and CDR2 YNFKEQ. The CDR3 has 17 amino acids. Trimming cost V 4 bases and J 1 base, with 17 bases left between them. CDR3 in DNA: TGTGCCAGCAGCCTCCGGGGGGCAGGTGGAAGCAATCAGCCCCAGCATTTT. This gives the protein CASSLRGAGGSNQPQHF.

The V and J genes are TRBV6-5 and TRBJ1-2; 8 bases match TRBD1. V trimming: 6 bases; J trimming: 2 bases; junction bases outside the gene matches: 2. There are 13 residues in the CDR3. The germline V gene has CDR1 MNHEY and CDR2 SVGAGI. The CDR3 DNA sequence: TGTGCCAGCAGGACAGGGGTAAACTATGGCTACACCTTC. It translates to CASRTGVNYGYTF.

This sequence joins TRBV2 and TRBJ1-3; TRBD1 agrees at 7 bases. The germline CDR1 and CDR2 sequences are SNHLY and FYNNEI. Losses at the gene ends were 5 bases for V and 5 bases for J; bases not matched to a gene: 6. The CDR3 is 14 residues long. The CDR3 spells CASSPDRRRNTIYF. CDR3 nucleotide sequence: TGTGCCAGCAGTCCGGACAGGCGGCGAAACACCATATATTTT.

This sequence joins TRBV15 and TRBJ1-2; 7 positions agree with TRBD1. The CDR3 consists of 15 residues. In germline, CDR1 is LNHNV, CDR2 YYDKDF (reference sequence). V lost 1 base, J lost 5 bases, and 7 bases stayed unmatched. In nucleotides, the CDR3 is TGTGCCACCAGCAGAGGACAGGGCGAAGAATATGGCTACACCTTC. Its protein product is CATSRGQGEEYGYTF. The whole variable domain, remainder taken from reference TRBV15 and TRBJ1-2, is DAMVIQNPRYQVTQFGKPVTLSCSQTLNHNVMYWYQQKSSQAPKLLFHYYDKDFNNEADTPDNFQSRRPNTSFCFLDIRSPGLGDTAMYLCATSRGQGEEYGYTFGSGTRLTVV.

V gene TRBV5-6 combines with J gene TRBJ1-3, with 8 bases aligning to TRBD1. The CDR3 runs 16 residues. Germline V CDR1 and CDR2: SGHDT, YYEEEE. J gave up 4 bases and V 4 bases, and 10 bases lay outside the gene matches. The CDR3 loop is CASSPQTGVRGNTIYF. CDR3 DNA: TGTGCCAGCAGCCCCCAGACAGGGGTCCGAGGAAACACCATATATTTT.